This T cell receptor (beta chain) emerged from a study of ipilimumab plus nivolumab after autologous stem cell transplantation. In the study overall: Typical patient got about 5 ipilimumab doses and roughly eight nivolumab doses (median). The DLBCL cohort had primary refractory and relapsed disease, with 18-month progression-free survival of approximately 83% and 30%.

Data came from immunoSEQ multiplex PCR; TCRdb stores just in-frame clones and leaves some out. Of 15,000 to 20,000 clones in the sample, around 82% were seen once. Checkpoint therapy with ipilimumab 1 mg/kg began 14 to 28 days after transplant. The CDR3 spans 17 residues. The V and J genes are TRBV1 and TRBJ2-3; the table calls TRBD2, which could not be checked here. TRBV1 is tagged as a pseudogene. The TCR comes from a male donor with diffuse large B-cell lymphoma. Here the sequenced sample was PBMCs, taken in a trial of ipilimumab plus nivolumab as post-transplant consolidation. The CDR3 reads CTSSQGGTRIVTDTQYF. CDR3 DNA: TGCACCAGCAGCCAAGGGGGGACTCGAATCGTAACAGATACGCAGTATTTT.